This is a list of T cell receptor beta chains from one sample in a study of T cells in Graves' hyperthyroidism and ophthalmopathy. TCRdb re-derived calls from the multiplex PCR reads in MiXCR, one entry per CDR3 protein. Here the sample spans 400,000 to 550,000 distinct CDR3 sequences, around an eighth being singletons. The sequencing sample was made of blood. The receptors stem from a woman aged 18-35 years with Graves' hyperthyroidism. Each CDR3 is given with its conserved first and last residue. Each record gives: D gene, J gene, V gene, CDR3 length, clone size, CDR3 protein, CDR3 DNA. A D gene is named only where the DNA matches it firmly. The listing skips clone size in some rows; elsewhere it reads once, few, many or a size class.

>TRBD2|TRBJ2-5|TRBV20-1|14|.
CSIHLAGWGETQYF
TGCAGTATACATCTAGCGGGATGGGGGGAGACCCAGTACTTC
>TRBD2|TRBJ2-1|TRBV9|16|many
CASSVDEREGFDEQFF
TGTGCCAGCAGCGTAGATGAGCGGGAGGGGTTCGATGAGCAGTTCTTC
>.|TRBJ1-2|TRBV7-8|17|many
CASSLKPGAGSIYGYTF
TGTGCCAGCAGCTTAAAGCCGGGTGCAGGGTCTATCTATGGCTACACCTTC
>TRBD1|TRBJ1-1|TRBV28|15|many
CASSGSGQANTEAFF
TGTGCCAGCAGTGGATCGGGACAGGCGAACACTGAAGCTTTCTTT
>.|TRBJ2-2|TRBV12-3/TRBV12-4|18|.
CASSYSKRGRLNTGELFF
TGTGCCAGCAGTTACTCGAAGAGGGGACGGTTAAACACCGGGGAGCTGTTTTTT
>TRBD2|TRBJ2-3|TRBV12-3/TRBV12-4|15|many
CASRLLAGETDTQYF
TGTGCCAGCAGATTACTAGCGGGAGAAACAGATACGCAGTATTTT
>TRBD2|TRBJ2-2|TRBV7-3|18|few
CASAKEAGVALNTGELFF
TGTGCCAGCGCTAAAGAAGCGGGGGTAGCCCTGAACACCGGGGAGCTGTTTTTT
>.|TRBJ1-3|TRBV25-1|16|many
CASSAFGEAAGNTIYF
TGTGCCAGCAGTGCTTTTGGGGAAGCTGCTGGAAACACCATATATTTT
>.|TRBJ1-1|TRBV7-9|12|many
CASSSRDTEAFF
TGTGCCAGCAGCTCGAGGGACACTGAAGCTTTCTTT
>.|TRBJ1-5|TRBV4-2|14|many
CASSQGGVDQPQHF
TGTGCCAGCAGCCAAGGAGGGGTGGATCAGCCCCAGCATTTT
>TRBD2|TRBJ2-3|TRBV20-1|15|many
CSADHSGKGEDTQYF
TGCAGTGCCGACCATAGCGGGAAAGGGGAGGATACGCAGTATTTT
>.|TRBJ2-3|TRBV7-9|12|many
CASRRAADTQYF
TGTGCCAGCAGACGAGCCGCAGATACGCAGTATTTT